This T cell receptor (beta chain) appears in the sequencing data of a study of blood T cell repertoires in COVID-19. The length of the CDR3 is 18 residues. The V segment lost 1 base and the J segment 2 bases; nucleotides outside the gene matches: 11. Germline lookup yields CDR1 SGHTA and CDR2 FQGNSA. Some clones are missing from TCRdb's copy, which holds only in-frame ones; the method was immunoSEQ multiplex PCR. The table has roughly 120,000 clones, more than 80% seen once. This chain uses TRBV7-2 with TRBJ2-7; TRBD2 aligns across 10 bases. This TCR was recovered from a human donor in a cohort sampled during active COVID-19. The sequenced sample was peripheral blood. CDR3 sequence reads: CASSLVLGSGGLTYEQYF. The CDR3 nucleotides are TGTGCCAGCAGCTTAGTACTAGGTAGCGGGGGGCTAACCTACGAGCAGTACTTC.